The clone carrying this T cell receptor (beta chain) was found a few times. The data are from a study of OX40 agonist ivuxolimab in advanced cancers. In the study overall: Three patients got partial responses; one had hepatocellular carcinoma and two had cutaneous melanoma.

Germline lookup yields CDR1 MDHEN and CDR2 SYDVKM. The V gene end was trimmed by 10 bases and the J gene end by 7 bases; junction bases not matched to a gene: 10. The length of the CDR3 is 12 residues. TCRdb keeps only in-frame clones here, not all; method: immunoSEQ multiplex PCR. The table lists 45,000 or so clones, 70% to 85% of them singletons. The chain is built from TRBV28 and TRBJ2-7; 7 bases agree with TRBD1. This sample comprised CD4+ or CD8+ T cells sorted from blood, obtained in a trial of the OX40 agonist ivuxolimab. This TCR was sampled from an adult with an advanced solid tumor such as melanoma, head and neck, liver or kidney cancer. In DNA form, the CDR3 reads TGTGCCACCCAATCACAGGGGAGAGAGCAGTACTTC. Translated: CATQSQGREQYF. Filled out from reference TRBV28 and TRBJ2-7, the complete variable domain reads DVKVTQSSRYLVKRTGEKVFLECVQDMDHENMFWYRQDPGLGLRLIYFSYDVKMKEKGDIPEGYSVSREKKERFSLILESASTNQTSMYLCATQSQGREQYFGPGTRLTVT.